This T cell receptor (beta chain) was recorded in a study of blood T cells in healthy people across ages. This CDR3 spans 14 amino acids. Germline CDR1 and CDR2: SGHTA and FQGNSA. The germline V and J ends were trimmed by 6 bases and 4 bases, with 16 bases remaining between them. This clonotype was counted between two and nine times. Alongside a J-beta primer mix, a sample-barcoded 5' primer served in a second PCR lasting about 7 to 11 cycles. TCRdb reanalysed the 5' RACE reads using MiXCR and keeps one entry per CDR3 protein. The sample has hundreds of thousands of distinct CDR3 sequences; around three fifths are singletons.

The source material was blood. This chain uses TRBV7-2 with TRBJ2-7; D perhaps matches TRBD2 (6 bases). The TCR sequence derives from a man aged 40-55 years in good health. The CDR3 DNA reads as TGTGCCAGCAGAACGATGATGGAGGGTTACGAGCAGTACTTC. Translating gives CASRTMMEGYEQYF.